These T cell receptor beta chains were read from a single sample in a study of PD-1 blockade in classical Hodgkin lymphoma. The protocol was immunoSEQ multiplex PCR, while the TCRdb copy is restricted to in-frame clones and leaves out a portion. The profile covers more than 30,000 clones, with roughly nine tenths appearing a single time and 0.95% to 1.5% taken by the ten largest. Sequenced sample: CD4+ T cells from blood. The receptors stem from a human donor with classical Hodgkin lymphoma. CDR3s include the opening cysteine and the closing phenylalanine or tryptophan. Each record gives: V gene, J gene, clone size, D gene, CDR3 protein, CDR3 DNA. The D gene is left open where the match is weak. The size of a clone is reported for some rows only, either as once, few or many, or as a class for expanded clones.

TRBV5-4	TRBJ1-1	NA	NA	CASSSLDGLSEAFF	TGTGCCAGCAGCAGCTTGGACGGCTTGTCTGAAGCTTTCTTT
TRBV11-3	TRBJ2-5	NA	NA	CASSSGGETQYF	TGTGCCAGCAGCTCAGGCGGCGAGACCCAGTACTTC
TRBV5-1	TRBJ2-5	once	TRBD1	CASSTRQGTQETQYF	TGCGCCAGCAGCACCCGACAGGGGACGCAAGAGACCCAGTACTTC
TRBV5-1	TRBJ2-1	NA	NA	CASSPSVDNEQFF	TGCGCCAGCAGCCCTAGCGTGGACAATGAGCAGTTCTTC
TRBV21-1	TRBJ1-4	NA	NA	CAITIGTGNQKLFF	TGTGCCATCACCATTGGGACAGGGAATCAAAAACTGTTTTTT
TRBV7-2	TRBJ2-7	NA	NA	CASSPGTGGSYEQYF	TGTGCCAGCAGCCCGGGGACTGGGGGATCCTACGAGCAGTACTTC
TRBV27	TRBJ1-1	NA	NA	CASKGVNTEAFF	TGTGCCAGCAAAGGGGTGAACACTGAAGCTTTCTTT
TRBV7-8	TRBJ2-5	once	NA	CASSLGSWGVQETQYF	TGTGCCAGCAGCTTAGGAAGTTGGGGGGTACAAGAGACCCAGTACTTC
TRBV7-9	TRBJ1-1	NA	NA	CASSLALRGSGEAFF	TGTGCCAGCAGCTTAGCGCTGAGGGGGAGTGGGGAAGCTTTCTTT
TRBV18	TRBJ1-2	NA	TRBD1	CASSPGSSGGYGYTF	TGTGCCAGCTCACCGGGCTCCTCAGGGGGCTATGGCTACACCTTC
TRBV29-1	TRBJ1-1	NA	NA	CSAGGSLNTEAFF	TGCAGCGCAGGAGGCAGCTTGAACACTGAAGCTTTCTTT
TRBV7-9	TRBJ2-5	NA	TRBD1	CASSSLVGQGSETQYF	TGTGCCAGCAGCTCGTTGGTGGGACAGGGGAGTGAGACCCAGTACTTC
TRBV6-5	TRBJ2-5	once	TRBD1	CASSYFQGAQETQYF	TGTGCCAGCAGTTACTTTCAGGGGGCCCAAGAGACCCAGTACTTC
TRBV4-1	TRBJ2-4	NA	NA	CASSQVGGRAKNIQYF	TGCGCCAGCAGCCAAGTGGGCGGGCGGGCCAAAAACATTCAGTACTTC
TRBV6-6	TRBJ1-2	NA	NA	CASSFGADYGYTF	TGTGCCAGCAGTTTCGGGGCCGACTATGGCTACACCTTC
TRBV6-4	TRBJ2-3	NA	TRBD2	CASSLGLAGATDTQYF	TGTGCCAGCAGCTTAGGACTAGCGGGAGCCACAGATACGCAGTATTTT
TRBV6-1	TRBJ1-5	NA	TRBD1	CASSDQGANQPQHF	TGTGCCAGCAGTGACCAGGGGGCCAATCAGCCCCAGCATTTT
TRBV5-1	TRBJ2-2	once	TRBD2	CASSFRTSGRANTGELFF	TGCGCCAGCAGCTTTAGGACTAGCGGGAGGGCGAACACCGGGGAGCTGTTTTTT
TRBV27	TRBJ2-3	NA	NA	CASSFNQGGTQYF	TGTGCCAGCAGTTTTAATCAAGGGGGAACGCAGTATTTT
TRBV4-1	TRBJ1-5	NA	NA	CASSQDGGTRNQPQHF	TGCGCCAGCAGCCAAGATGGGGGGACTAGAAATCAGCCCCAGCATTTT
TRBV7-2	TRBJ2-1	NA	TRBD2	CASSLAIAGVYNEQFF	TGTGCCAGCAGCTTAGCGATAGCGGGAGTCTACAATGAGCAGTTCTTC
TRBV6-6	TRBJ2-5	NA	TRBD2	CASSRGRVRETQYF	TGTGCCAGCAGCCGAGGGAGGGTCAGGGAGACCCAGTACTTC
TRBV4-1	TRBJ2-1	NA	TRBD2	CASSQDYGGGAAEQFF	TGCGCCAGCAGCCAAGATTATGGGGGAGGGGCGGCTGAGCAGTTCTTC
TRBV28	TRBJ2-5	once	TRBD1	CASDSGGEGEETQYF	TGTGCCAGCGACTCAGGGGGCGAAGGGGAAGAGACCCAGTACTTC
TRBV13	TRBJ1-2	NA	TRBD1	CASSLGQGNGYTF	TGTGCCAGCAGCTTAGGACAGGGGAATGGCTACACCTTC
TRBV5-6	TRBJ2-3	NA	TRBD2	CASSLARQGGTDTQYF	TGTGCCAGCAGCTTGGCCAGGCAGGGAGGGACAGATACGCAGTATTTT
TRBV11-2	TRBJ2-1	NA	NA	CASSLGRANEQFF	TGTGCCAGCAGCTTAGGCAGGGCCAATGAGCAGTTCTTC
TRBV30	TRBJ1-2	NA	NA	CAWNPRRSFTGGYTF	TGTGCCTGGAACCCGCGCAGGTCGTTTACGGGGGGCTACACCTTC
TRBV10-2	TRBJ1-1	NA	NA	CASRDTPGEAFF	TGCGCCAGCAGGGACACCCCAGGAGAAGCTTTCTTT
TRBV14	TRBJ1-1	NA	NA	CASSPRTGGSEAFF	TGTGCCAGCAGCCCCCGAACGGGGGGTAGTGAAGCTTTCTTT
TRBV6-4	TRBJ1-5	NA	NA	CASSRNGTQSLLSNQPQHF	TGTGCCAGCAGCCGGAACGGGACCCAAAGCCTTCTCAGCAATCAGCCCCAGCATTTT
TRBV6-1	TRBJ1-1	NA	NA	CASSWTQGSTEAFF	TGTGCCAGCAGTTGGACCCAGGGGAGCACTGAAGCTTTCTTT
TRBV5-1	TRBJ2-1	NA	NA	CASSLEESSYNEQFF	TGCGCCAGCAGCTTGGAGGAGAGCTCCTACAATGAGCAGTTCTTC
TRBV19	TRBJ1-1	NA	NA	CASKVGDMNTEAFF	TGTGCCAGTAAGGTGGGGGACATGAACACTGAAGCTTTCTTT
TRBV18	TRBJ2-3	NA	TRBD2	CASSLGGLAADTQYF	TGTGCCAGCTCTCTCGGGGGACTAGCAGCAGATACGCAGTATTTT
TRBV5-1	TRBJ1-2	few	TRBD1	CASSDPGQVLRGYTF	TGCGCCAGCAGCGATCCGGGACAGGTCCTTCGGGGCTACACCTTC
TRBV19	TRBJ1-5	NA	NA	CASSQYSNQPQHF	TGTGCCAGTAGTCAGTATAGCAATCAGCCCCAGCATTTT
TRBV7-9	TRBJ2-6	NA	NA	CASSLRRDQGSGANVLTF	TGTGCCAGCAGCCTAAGACGGGACCAGGGGTCTGGGGCCAACGTCCTGACTTTC
TRBV2	TRBJ1-5	NA	TRBD1	CASREATGGGQPQHF	TGTGCCAGCAGGGAGGCAACAGGGGGCGGCCAGCCCCAGCATTTT
TRBV30	TRBJ2-2	NA	NA	CAWSGGLDTGELFF	TGTGCCTGGAGTGGAGGGCTCGACACCGGGGAGCTGTTTTTT
TRBV7-9	TRBJ1-3	NA	NA	CASSPRGSGEVRNTIYF	TGTGCCAGCAGCCCACGGGGGTCGGGGGAAGTGAGAAACACCATATATTTT
TRBV4-1	TRBJ2-2	NA	NA	CASSPALLTTGELFF	TGCGCCAGCAGCCCCGCCCTCCTAACCACCGGGGAGCTGTTTTTT
TRBV7-2	TRBJ2-3	NA	NA	CASSLGGQLVTDTQYF	TGTGCCAGCAGCTTAGGAGGACAGCTTGTCACAGATACGCAGTATTTT
TRBV5-1	TRBJ2-1	NA	NA	CASSLNRANEQFF	TGCGCCAGCAGCTTGAACAGGGCCAATGAGCAGTTCTTC
TRBV6-6	TRBJ1-1	NA	NA	CASGGVRNTEAFF	TGTGCCAGCGGGGGGGTACGGAACACTGAAGCTTTCTTT
TRBV9	TRBJ1-2	NA	TRBD1	CASSVGQGDYGYTF	TGTGCCAGCAGCGTAGGACAGGGGGACTATGGCTACACCTTC
TRBV2	TRBJ1-6	NA	NA	CASRARGYSPLHF	TGTGCCAGCAGGGCTCGGGGGTATTCACCCCTCCACTTT
TRBV15	TRBJ2-1	NA	NA	CATSRGEWRGRVNEQFF	TGTGCCACCAGCAGAGGGGAATGGCGGGGCCGGGTGAATGAGCAGTTCTTC
TRBV18	TRBJ1-3	NA	NA	CASSPTKTPGSGNTIYF	TGTGCCAGCTCACCAACCAAGACTCCTGGCTCTGGAAACACCATATATTTT
TRBV7-9	TRBJ2-5	NA	NA	CASSLGPKRGVDETQYF	TGTGCCAGCAGCTTAGGTCCAAAGAGGGGGGTGGACGAGACCCAGTACTTC
TRBV2	TRBJ1-6	once	NA	CASRGPPASPLHF	TGTGCCAGCCGGGGCCCTCCAGCTTCACCCCTCCACTTT
TRBV4-1	TRBJ2-1	once	NA	CASSLAERIYNEQFF	TGCGCCAGCAGCCTGGCAGAGCGGATTTACAATGAGCAGTTCTTC
TRBV27	TRBJ2-5	NA	TRBD2	CASASGGAEETQYF	TGTGCCAGCGCCTCCGGGGGGGCGGAAGAGACCCAGTACTTC
TRBV29-1	TRBJ2-5	NA	NA	CSVAGRQAETQYF	TGCAGCGTTGCAGGTCGACAGGCGGAGACCCAGTACTTC
TRBV6-5	TRBJ2-2	NA	NA	CASRAVYMAGELFF	TGTGCCTCCCGGGCAGTGTATATGGCCGGGGAGCTGTTTTTT
TRBV5-4	TRBJ2-1	once	TRBD1	CASSLRDRVYNEQFF	TGTGCCAGCAGCCTCCGGGACAGGGTTTACAATGAGCAGTTCTTC
TRBV9	TRBJ2-1	NA	TRBD2	CASSVGGLAGGVEQFF	TGTGCCAGCAGCGTAGGGGGACTAGCGGGAGGGGTTGAGCAGTTCTTC